The clone carrying this T cell receptor beta chain showed up many times. The data stem from a study of early T cells in non-severe SARS-CoV-2 infection. TCRdb re-called the 5' RACE reads through MiXCR, storing one row per CDR3 protein. In the table there are 69,000 or so distinct CDR3 sequences, about 13% of which are singletons. This CDR3 spans 16 amino acids. The germline V and J ends were trimmed by 1 base and 3 bases, with 16 bases remaining between them. Germline CDR1 reads SSHAT; CDR2 reads FNYEAQ (reference sequence). Sequenced: whole blood. The TCR originated in an adult who was a healthcare worker with PCR-confirmed SARS-CoV-2 infection or an uninfected control (not recorded which). The chain recombines TRBV7-7 with TRBJ2-7, with D tentatively TRBD1 or TRBD2 (6 bases each). The CDR3 here is CASSLVGGLNDYEQYF. The CDR3 nucleotides read TGTGCCAGCAGCTTAGTCGGGGGCCTAAATGACTACGAGCAGTACTTC. Combining the CDR3 with reference TRBV7-7 and TRBJ2-7 gives the whole variable domain GAGVSQSPRYKVTKRGQDVTLRCDPISSHATLYWYQQALGQGPEFLTYFNYEAQPDKSGLPSDRFSAERPEGSISTLTIQRTEQRDSAMYRCASSLVGGLNDYEQYFGPGTRLTVT.